A single sample gave rise to the 26 T cell receptor beta chains below, sequenced in a study of shared clonotypes between healthy human individuals. Generated by immunoSEQ multiplex PCR, the TCRdb table keeps only in-frame clones and is missing some. The data show about 490,000 clones, with over 60% seen just once and 13% held by the top ten. The source material was PBMCs. The receptor source for this set is a woman in her thirties or forties in good health. Some clones in this sample may be carry-over from other donors' samples.

The chain is built from TRBV11-2 and TRBJ1-3; a possible D gene is TRBD1 (5 bases). Germline V gene lookup returns CDR1 SGHAT and CDR2 FQNNGV. The CDR3 has 15 residues. Deletions cut 7 bases from V and 0 bases from J, with 13 bases between. CDR3 sequence: CASKWGIDSGNTIYF. CDR3 bases: TGTGCCAGCAAGTGGGGCATCGACTCTGGAAACACCATATATTTT.

Turning to this clone: A far larger clone is one base from this, pointing to a likely read error. The same CDR3 arises from other DNA sequences in this sample as well. V is TRBV4-1 and J is TRBJ2-7; D is tentatively TRBD1 or TRBD2 (5 bases each). The CDR3 is 13 amino acids. Germline loops: CDR1 MGHRA, CDR2 YSYEKL. CDR3 nucleotides: TGCGCCAGCAGAAGGGACCTCAATTCCGAGCAGTACTTT. This encodes CASRRDLNSEQYF.

This clone was recorded once. The V call is TRBV2, the J call TRBJ2-2, with 9 bases matching TRBD2. J gave up 3 bases and V 5 bases, and 10 bases lay outside the gene matches. CDR1 SNHLY and CDR2 FYNNEI come from the germline V gene. This CDR3 has 17 amino acids. The CDR3, as DNA: TGTGCCAGCAGTCTGGGACCGACTAGCGGACACACCGGGGAGCTGTTTTTT. Translating it yields CASSLGPTSGHTGELFF. Looking up the rest from reference TRBV2 and TRBJ2-2 gives the full variable domain: EPEVTQTPSHQVTQMGQEVILRCVPISNHLYFYWYRQILGQKVEFLVSFYNNEISEKSEIFDDQFSVERPDGSNFTLKIRSTKLEDSAMYFCASSLGPTSGHTGELFFGEGSRLTVL.

The chain couples TRBV4-2 to TRBJ2-2; 11 bases align to TRBD2. Unmatched junction bases numbered 5, after V lost 4 bases and J lost 1 base. Looked up from germline, CDR1 is LGHNA and CDR2 is YNFKEQ. The CDR3 runs 17 residues. The CDR3 DNA is TGTGCCAGCAGCCCACATGGACTAGCGGGGAACACCGGGGAGCTGTTTTTT. It specifies CASSPHGLAGNTGELFF.

This CDR3 reads CASSRWPAGLANNEQFF. In DNA form, the CDR3 reads TGTGCCAGCAGCCGCTGGCCCGCGGGACTAGCTAACAATGAGCAGTTCTTC. The chain is built from TRBV7-6 and TRBJ2-1; the match to TRBD2 covers 9 bases. V lost 5 bases to trimming and J lost 5 bases; unmatched junction nucleotides: 13. This CDR3 has 17 residues. Germline CDR1 SGHVS, CDR2 FNYEAQ.

About this clone itself: Given a far larger clone just one base away, this is likely a sequencing read error. V and J are TRBV6-1 and TRBJ1-2; TRBD1 is a possible D gene (6 bases). The CDR3 extends over 13 amino acids. V gave up 10 bases and J gave up 5 bases, with 17 bases separating them. Germline loops: CDR1 MNHNS, CDR2 SASEGT. The CDR3 sequence: CATEGGGNYGYTF. For the CDR3, the DNA is TGTGCCACCGAGGGAGGGGGGAATTATGGCTACACCTTC.

On this clone itself: The sample contains more than one DNA sequence encoding this CDR3. The V and J genes are TRBV9 and TRBJ1-1; D gene uncertain. The CDR3 has 13 amino acids. The ends were cut back, 0 bases at V and 5 bases at J, with 8 bases in the middle. Germline V lookup: CDR1 SGDLS, CDR2 YYNGEE. The chain's CDR3 is CASSVAGRTEAFF. In DNA, the CDR3 is TGTGCCAGCAGCGTAGCGGGTAGAACTGAAGCTTTCTTT.

The CDR3 nucleotides are TGTGCCAGCAGCTTGGCGGGACTAGCGGGCAACACAGATACGCAGTATTTT. Translated: CASSLAGLAGNTDTQYF. The rearrangement links TRBV5-4 to TRBJ2-3; TRBD2 matches at 12 bases. Germline V CDR1 and CDR2: SGHNT, YYREEE (reference sequence). V lost 0 bases to trimming and J lost 2 bases; unmatched junction nucleotides: 4. This CDR3 is built from 17 residues.

The genes are TRBV10-3 and TRBJ2-1; D call uncertain. Trimming took 6 bases from V and 4 from J, leaving 13 bases between them. CDR3 length: 14 amino acids. The germline V gene has CDR1 ENHRY and CDR2 SYGVKD. Written as DNA, the CDR3 is TGTGCCATCAGCCACACGGAAGGGTACAATGAGCAGTTCTTC. Amino acid sequence: CAISHTEGYNEQFF.

The rearrangement links TRBV5-1 to TRBJ2-5, with 7 bases lining up with TRBD1. Germline assignment: CDR1 SGHRS and CDR2 YFSETQ. The V and J ends lost 4 bases and 4 bases, in that order; junction bases with no gene match: 10. CDR3 size: 15 residues. The CDR3 here is CASSPGQAGLETQYF. CDR3 bases: TGCGCCAGCAGCCCCGGACAGGCCGGGCTAGAGACCCAGTACTTC.

The CDR3 nucleotides read TGTGCCATCGGGACAGCGACGAACACCGGGGAGCTGTTTTTT. It is translated as CAIGTATNTGELFF. The rearrangement joins TRBV10-3 to TRBJ2-2; 7 nucleotides match TRBD1. In germline, CDR1 is ENHRY, CDR2 SYGVKD. V dropped 8 bases and J dropped 0; count of bases not matched to a gene: 3. The CDR3 has 14 residues.

The sample holds one count of this clone. This chain uses TRBV29-1 with TRBJ1-3, with unresolved D. Per the germline V gene, CDR1 is SQVTM and CDR2 is ANQGSEA. V dropped 5 bases and J dropped 0 bases, with 8 bases sitting between them. This CDR3 has 13 amino acids. CDR3 amino acids: CSVRESSGNTIYF. CDR3 in DNA: TGCAGCGTTAGGGAGAGCTCTGGAAACACCATATATTTT.

The J gene is TRBJ2-7, the V gene TRBV19; 16 bases are shared with TRBD2. The J call may be mistaken, given a closer DNA end match to TRBJ2-5. The length of the CDR3 is 18 residues. Germline V gene data show CDR1 as LNHDA and CDR2 as SQIVND (reference sequence). CDR3 nucleotides: TGTGCCAGTCCCACGTCCGGGACTAGCGGGAGGGCAGAAGAGACCCAGTACTTC. Translating it yields CASPTSGTSGRAEETQYF.

The V and J genes are TRBV19 and TRBJ2-1; D is undetermined. Trimming pared 6 bases from V and 2 bases from J, leaving 11 bases between. This CDR3 contains 14 residues. Per the germline V gene, CDR1 is LNHDA and CDR2 is SQIVND (reference sequence). The CDR3 loop reads CASSSQTPYNEQFF. DNA of the CDR3: TGTGCCAGTAGCTCCCAGACTCCCTACAATGAGCAGTTCTTC. The variable domain in full, completed from reference TRBV19 and TRBJ2-1, reads DGGITQSPKYLFRKEGQNVTLSCEQNLNHDAMYWYRQDPGQGLRLIYYSQIVNDFQKGDIAEGYSVSREKKESFPLTVTSAQKNPTAFYLCASSSQTPYNEQFFGPGTRLTVL.

The chain has TRBV6-1 and TRBJ2-7, with D maybe TRBD2 (5 bases). Trimming pared 5 bases from V and 3 bases from J, leaving 11 bases between. This CDR3 is built from 13 residues. Germline V CDR1 and CDR2: MNHNS, SASEGT. The CDR3 spells CASSFSSSYEQYF. CDR3 in DNA: TGTGCCAGCAGTTTCTCTAGCAGCTACGAGCAGTACTTC.

The chain is built from TRBV5-1 and TRBJ1-3; D might be TRBD1 (6 bases). Trimming removed 3 bases at V and 2 bases at J, with 9 bases between. The V gene's germline CDR1 is SGHRS and CDR2 YFSETQ. The CDR3 spans 14 residues. In DNA form, the CDR3 reads TGCGCCAGCAGCTCACAGGGTCCTGGAAACACCATATATTTT. Its translation: CASSSQGPGNTIYF.

This clone came up many times. The sample holds other DNA sequences that translate to the same CDR3. V usage is TRBV11-2 and J usage is TRBJ2-3; D remains ambiguous. This CDR3 has 12 residues. The germline V gene has CDR1 SGHAT and CDR2 FQNNGV. Trimming removed 5 bases at V and 1 base at J, with 4 bases between. CDR3 nucleotides: TGTGCCAGCAGCCTAGGCACAGATACGCAGTATTTT. This translates into CASSLGTDTQYF.

The CDR3 here is CASSYRDREAEQYF. CDR3 sequence (DNA): TGTGCCAGCAGTTACCGAGACAGGGAGGCTGAGCAGTACTTC. The chain carries TRBV6-6 and TRBJ2-7; D might be TRBD1 (7 bases). The CDR3 extends over 14 amino acids. The V end was cut by 2 bases, the J end by 7 bases, with 15 bases between. Germline V CDR1 and CDR2: MNHNY, SVGAGI (reference sequence).

The chain recombines TRBV5-4 with TRBJ1-2; 9 bases are shared with TRBD1. The CDR3 length is 16 residues. J lost 0 bases, V lost 3 bases, and 6 bases had no gene match. CDR1 is SGHNT and CDR2 is YYREEE in the germline V gene (reference sequence). The CDR3 loop is CASSSGQGTANYGYTF. In DNA, the CDR3 is TGTGCCAGCAGCTCCGGACAGGGGACAGCTAACTATGGCTACACCTTC.

A word on this clone: This sequence may be a read error, since a much larger clone differs from it by one base. The chain is built from TRBV7-9 and TRBJ1-1; no definite D call. The ends were cut back, 2 bases at V and 0 bases at J, with 4 bases in the middle. Germline loops: CDR1 SEHNR, CDR2 FQNEAQ (reference sequence). The CDR3 has 13 residues. CDR3 DNA sequence: TGTGCCAGCAGCTTACAATTGAACACTGAAGCTTTCTTT. It specifies CASSLQLNTEAFF.

The V gene is TRBV6-6, the J gene TRBJ2-7, with TRBD2 matching over 10 bases. The CDR3 totals 14 residues. Germline assignment: CDR1 MNHNY and CDR2 SVGAGI (reference sequence). V was pared by 7 bases and J by 7 bases, with 10 bases of the junction left unmatched. CDR3 DNA sequence: TGTGCCAGCACACAGCAGCGGGAGGGCCGTGAGCAGTACTTC. It is translated as CASTQQREGREQYF.

The V gene is TRBV5-1, the J gene TRBJ1-2; TRBD1 might be the D (6 bases). V shed 9 bases and J shed 5 bases, with 20 bases lying between them. The length of the CDR3 is 14 residues. The germline V gene encodes CDR1 SGHRS and CDR2 YFSETQ. CDR3 amino acids: CANNHTGSGYGYTF. The CDR3 coding sequence is TGCGCCAACAATCATACAGGGAGCGGGTATGGCTACACCTTC. The full variable domain, its missing parts supplied by reference TRBV5-1 and TRBJ1-2, is KAGVTQTPRYLIKTRGQQVTLSCSPISGHRSVSWYQQTPGQGLQFLFEYFSETQRNKGNFPGRFSGRQFSNSRSEMNVSTLELGDSALYLCANNHTGSGYGYTFGSGTRLTVV.

J is TRBJ1-1 and V is TRBV9, with a possible D match to TRBD1 (6 bases). V dropped 4 bases and J dropped 2 bases, with 12 bases sitting between them. Germline CDR1 SGDLS, CDR2 YYNGEE. CDR3 length: 14 amino acids. CDR3 loop: CASSTGTTNTEAFF. The CDR3 bases are TGTGCCAGCAGCACCGGGACAACTAACACTGAAGCTTTCTTT.

The J gene is TRBJ1-5, the V gene TRBV19, with 7 bases identical to TRBD1. This CDR3 is built from 15 residues. Unmatched junction bases numbered 7, after V lost 5 bases and J lost 3 bases. Germline CDR1 reads LNHDA; CDR2 reads SQIVND (reference sequence). CDR3 sequence reads: CASSSGTEYNQPQHF. Written as DNA, the CDR3 is TGTGCCAGTAGTTCCGGGACAGAATACAATCAGCCCCAGCATTTT.

The sample holds many counts of this clone. The sample has other DNA sequences that encode this CDR3 too. V usage is TRBV7-9 and J usage is TRBJ2-7, with D possibly being TRBD1 (5 bases). The CDR3 is 13 residues long. Per the germline V gene, CDR1 is SEHNR and CDR2 is FQNEAQ (reference sequence). The V gene lost 4 bases and the J gene lost 2 bases, with 9 bases spanning the gap. The CDR3 DNA is TGTGCCAGCAGCTCCAGGACACCCTACGAGCAGTACTTC. Translated, it gives CASSSRTPYEQYF. The full variable domain, in which reference TRBV7-9 and TRBJ2-7 provide the parts outside the CDR3, is DTGVSQNPRHKITKRGQNVTFRCDPISEHNRLYWYRQTLGQGPEFLTYFQNEAQLEKSRLLSDRFSAERPKGSFSTLEIQRTEQGDSAMYLCASSSRTPYEQYFGPGTRLTVT.

The genes are TRBV27 and TRBJ2-7; 7 nucleotides match TRBD1. V shed 2 bases, J shed 3 bases, and the junction held 7 bases outside the gene matches. This CDR3 has 15 residues. The germline CDR1 and CDR2 sequences are MNHEY and SMNVEV (reference sequence). The CDR3 sequence: CASSLREGGNYEQYF. The CDR3 DNA is TGTGCCAGCAGTTTACGCGAAGGGGGCAACTACGAGCAGTACTTC.